These 19 T cell receptor beta chains came from one sample sequenced in a study of cytomegalovirus exposure and HLA in healthy donors. Researchers ran the PCR with 60 Vbeta and 13 Jbeta primers. Clones were sequenced by immunoSEQ multiplex PCR, and TCRdb holds only the in-frame ones, with some missing. The data contain roughly 84,000 clones, less than 80% of them singletons. The sample consisted of PBMCs. These receptor sequences come from a woman in her thirties or forties in good health and CMV-seropositive.

This chain uses TRBV23-1 with TRBJ1-1; tentatively, D is TRBD1 (6 bases). TRBV23-1 is recorded as an ORF, its role being uncertain. The CDR3 extends over 19 amino acids. The V gene lost 0 bases and the J gene lost 1 base, with 21 bases spanning the gap. The CDR3 loop is CASSQSRFRGHLPNTEAFF. Here the CDR3 DNA reads TGCGCCAGCAGTCAATCTCGCTTCAGGGGCCACTTACCGAACACTGAAGCTTTCTTT.

The gene calls are TRBV4-1 and TRBJ1-2; a possible D gene is TRBD1 (5 bases). The CDR3 runs to 15 residues. Germline CDR1 is MGHRA and CDR2 is YSYEKL. Trimming cost V 3 bases and J 2 bases, with 13 bases left between them. In nucleotides, the CDR3 is TGCGCCAGCAGCCAGCCCGCATCAGGGAACTATGGCTACACCTTC. This codes for CASSQPASGNYGYTF.

The chain is built from TRBV2 and TRBJ1-2; 7 bases are shared with TRBD1. V dropped 6 bases and J dropped 6; count of bases not matched to a gene: 10. The CDR3 runs 14 residues. Germline V gene lookup returns CDR1 SNHLY and CDR2 FYNNEI. The chain's CDR3 is CASRGDSRADGYTF. The CDR3 DNA reads TGTGCCAGCAGGGGGGACAGCAGGGCCGATGGCTACACCTTC.

This clone has a single count. The rearrangement joins TRBV10-1 to TRBJ2-7, with 11 positions matching TRBD2. The V and J ends lost 9 bases and 10 bases, in that order; junction bases with no gene match: 17. Per the germline V gene, CDR1 is WNHNN and CDR2 is SYGVQD (reference sequence). CDR3 size: 15 residues. CDR3 sequence reads: CARSPGLAVPCDQYF. As DNA, the CDR3 is TGCGCCAGATCACCGGGACTAGCGGTGCCATGCGATCAGTACTTC.

V is TRBV28 and J is TRBJ2-3; the match to TRBD2 covers 9 bases. J gave up 4 bases and V 8 bases, and 7 bases lay outside the gene matches. The germline V gene encodes CDR1 MDHEN and CDR2 SYDVKM. CDR3 length equals 14 residues. The CDR3 is CASCGGRVPDTQYF. Written as DNA, the CDR3 is TGTGCCAGCTGTGGCGGGAGGGTGCCAGATACGCAGTATTTT.

CDR3 amino acids: CASSFTDRGDQPQHF. The DNA for the CDR3 is TGTGCCAGCAGTTTTACGGACAGGGGAGATCAGCCCCAGCATTTT. The chain uses TRBV28 and TRBJ1-5; 9 bases line up with TRBD1. CDR1 and CDR2 from the germline V gene are MDHEN and SYDVKM. This CDR3 spans 15 amino acids. Trimming at V came to 3 bases and at J to 5 bases, leaving 5 bases not matched to a gene. The variable domain in full, with the rest retrieved from reference TRBV28 and TRBJ1-5, is DVKVTQSSRYLVKRTGEKVFLECVQDMDHENMFWYRQDPGLGLRLIYFSYDVKMKEKGDIPEGYSVSREKKERFSLILESASTNQTSMYLCASSFTDRGDQPQHFGDGTRLSIL.

The chain couples TRBV7-2 to TRBJ2-5; 8 bases match TRBD1. Unmatched junction bases numbered 13, after V lost 5 bases and J lost 5 bases. Per germline, CDR1 SGHTA and CDR2 FQGNSA. The CDR3 length is 16 residues. The CDR3 coding sequence is TGTGCCAGCAGCCGGGACAGGTGGTCAACCTTGGAGACCCAGTACTTC. It encodes CASSRDRWSTLETQYF. Supplemented by reference TRBV7-2 and TRBJ2-5, the full variable domain reads GAGVSQSPSNKVTEKGKDVELRCDPISGHTALYWYRQSLGQGLEFLIYFQGNSAPDKSGLPSDRFSAERTGGSVSTLTIQRTQQEDSAVYLCASSRDRWSTLETQYFGPGTRLLVL.

This clone occurred once. This sequence joins TRBV12-2 and TRBJ2-7; the table's D call of TRBD1 was not tested on the DNA. TRBV12-2 is given as a pseudogene. The CDR3 sequence is 16 residues long. CDR3 in amino acids: CASRLGRTGDSYEQYF. In DNA, the CDR3 is TGTGCAAGTCGCTTAGGTCGGACAGGGGACTCCTACGAGCAGTACTTC.

The genes are TRBV10-1 and TRBJ1-1; 7 nucleotides align to TRBD1. Per the germline V gene, CDR1 is WNHNN and CDR2 is SYGVQD (reference sequence). J was trimmed by 1 base and V by 6 bases; bases with no gene match: 5. The CDR3 runs to 14 residues. As DNA, the CDR3 is TGCGCCAGCAGCTCCCGGGACAGGAACACTGAAGCTTTCTTT. This gives the protein CASSSRDRNTEAFF.

This clone was seen only a few times. One end of the junction is discordant with germline, which a read error may explain. The chain's CDR3 is CASSEVAGAYNEQFF. The DNA for the CDR3 is TGTGCCAGCAGTGAGGTAGCGGGAGCCTATAATGAGCAGTTCTTC. The chain is built from TRBV6-4 and TRBJ2-1, with 9 nucleotides matching TRBD2. Germline V gene sequence: CDR1 MRHNA, CDR2 SNTAGT. The CDR3 runs to 15 residues.

The V gene is TRBV28, the J gene TRBJ2-1; 10 bases map to TRBD1. The CDR3 covers 16 residues. Unmatched junction bases numbered 8, after V lost 5 bases and J lost 4 bases. Germline values: CDR1 MDHEN, CDR2 SYDVKM. The CDR3 DNA is TGTGCCAGCAGTCCCTCGGGACAGGGGCATTACAATGAGCAGTTCTTC. It translates to CASSPSGQGHYNEQFF.

This clone was counted a few times. The V gene is TRBV4-2, the J gene TRBJ1-2; perhaps TRBD1 as D (6 bases). The CDR3 extends over 14 amino acids. V was cut by 1 base and J by 5 bases, with 11 bases left in between. CDR1 and CDR2 from the germline V gene are LGHNA and YNFKEQ. The CDR3 DNA reads TGTGCCAGCAGCCAAGCCCAAGGGGGATATGGCTACACCTTC. This sequence encodes CASSQAQGGYGYTF.

This clone came up a few times. The rearrangement uses TRBV5-4 and TRBJ2-5; possible D gene TRBD1, 5 bases. The CDR3 sequence is 15 residues long. CDR1 SGHNT and CDR2 YYREEE come from the germline V gene (reference sequence). Trimming shortened V by 0 bases and J by 5 bases, and 14 bases separated the two germline ends. The CDR3 spells CASSLASRVGETQYF. The DNA for the CDR3 is TGTGCCAGCAGCTTGGCCTCCAGGGTTGGTGAGACCCAGTACTTC.

The rearrangement uses TRBV25-1 and TRBJ1-4, with 8 bases that match TRBD1. This CDR3 has 16 amino acids. Trimming removed 6 bases from V and 8 bases from J; junction bases left unmatched: 14. Germline-derived CDR1 and CDR2 are MGHDK and SYGVNS. In DNA, the CDR3 is TGTGCCAGCAGCCTGGACAGGGCCGGCCCAATAGAAAAACTGTTTTTT. Its translation is CASSLDRAGPIEKLFF.

This chain connects TRBV5-6 to TRBJ2-3; 12 bases line up with TRBD2. Looked up from germline, CDR1 is SGHDT and CDR2 is YYEEEE. The CDR3 consists of 16 residues. V lost 4 bases, J lost 4 bases, and 7 bases stayed unmatched. CDR3 bases: TGTGCCAGCAGCGAGACTAGCGGGAGTCCCCCAGATACGCAGTATTTT. Protein: CASSETSGSPPDTQYF.

The table lists this clone with a few counts. The chain recombines TRBV2 with TRBJ2-1; 7 nucleotides agree with TRBD2. CDR1 is SNHLY and CDR2 is FYNNEI in the germline V gene. The V gene end was trimmed by 4 bases and the J gene end by 5 bases; junction bases not matched to a gene: 8. The CDR3 extends over 15 amino acids. CDR3 sequence (DNA): TGTGCCAGCAGTGTACGGGGACTATTGGACAATGAGCAGTTCTTC. Translating it yields CASSVRGLLDNEQFF.

The V call is TRBV7-2, the J call TRBJ2-4; 7 bases align to TRBD2. Germline assignment: CDR1 SGHTA and CDR2 FQGNSA. The trim removed 5 bases at V and 1 base at J, leaving 5 bases unmatched. The CDR3 has 15 amino acids. The CDR3, as DNA: TGTGCCAGCAGCCTCCCCGGGAGGGCCAAAAACATTCAGTACTTC. Its translation is CASSLPGRAKNIQYF.

The chain uses TRBV25-1 and TRBJ2-2, with 9 bases matching TRBD1. V shed 3 bases, J shed 5 bases, and the junction held 7 bases outside the gene matches. Germline V gives CDR1 MGHDK, CDR2 SYGVNS. The CDR3 totals 16 residues. CDR3 protein: CASSDPGQGSTGELFF. In DNA, the CDR3 is TGTGCCAGCAGTGATCCGGGACAGGGATCAACCGGGGAGCTGTTTTTT.

The table lists this clone with a few counts. This sequence joins TRBV7-2 and TRBJ2-7; 8 nucleotides agree with TRBD2. The CDR3 has 16 residues. The junction had 16 bases not matched to a gene; V was cut back by 5 bases and J by 7 bases. Germline CDR1 and CDR2: SGHTA and FQGNSA. The CDR3 nucleotides read TGTGCCAGCAGCCCGCAGGGACTAGGCGGCTTGGAGGAGCAGTACTTC. Its protein product is CASSPQGLGGLEEQYF.